The clone carrying this TCR beta chain was seen a handful of times. Its antigen is currently unknown. These data come from a study of blood T cells in healthy people across ages. Sample-barcoded 5' priming and a J-beta primer mix drove a second PCR of roughly 6 to 12 cycles. TCRdb fed the 5' RACE reads into MiXCR, producing one record per CDR3 protein. Of approximately 810,000 distinct CDR3 sequences in the sample, roughly 26% are singletons; the top ten hold around 16%. Germline V gene data show CDR1 as LNHNV and CDR2 as YYDKDF (reference sequence). After removal of 2 bases from V and 2 bases from J, the junction contained 6 bases not matched to a gene. CDR3 size: 16 residues. Overall study findings and caveats: Among long-lived donors, naive CD4+ cells were more numerous and diversity higher than in aged donors.

The source is an elderly woman in good health. The chain joins TRBV15 to TRBJ2-3; 8 bases align to TRBD1. Sequencing input: blood. CDR3 residues: CATSRRTGWNTDTQYF. In DNA, the CDR3 is TGTGCCACCAGCAGACGGACAGGGTGGAACACAGATACGCAGTATTTT.